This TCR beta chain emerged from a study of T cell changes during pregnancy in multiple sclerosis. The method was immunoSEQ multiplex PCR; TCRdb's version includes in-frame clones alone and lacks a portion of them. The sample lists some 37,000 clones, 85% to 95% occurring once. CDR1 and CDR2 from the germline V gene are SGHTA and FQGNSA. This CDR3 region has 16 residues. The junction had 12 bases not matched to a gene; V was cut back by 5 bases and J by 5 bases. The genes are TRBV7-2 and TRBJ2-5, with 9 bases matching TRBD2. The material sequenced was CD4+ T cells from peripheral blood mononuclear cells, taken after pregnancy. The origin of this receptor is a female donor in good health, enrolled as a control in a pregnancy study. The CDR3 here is CASSPGASGTRETQYF. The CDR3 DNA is TGTGCCAGCAGCCCAGGGGCTAGCGGGACTAGGGAGACCCAGTACTTC. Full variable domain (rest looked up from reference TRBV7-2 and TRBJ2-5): GAGVSQSPSNKVTEKGKDVELRCDPISGHTALYWYRQSLGQGLEFLIYFQGNSAPDKSGLPSDRFSAERTGGSVSTLTIQRTQQEDSAVYLCASSPGASGTRETQYFGPGTRLLVL.